Presented here are 17 T cell receptor beta chains from one specimen sequenced in a study of cytomegalovirus exposure and HLA in healthy donors. The PCR used 60 Vbeta and 13 Jbeta primers. Profiled with immunoSEQ multiplex PCR; TCRdb holds only in-frame clones, not every one. The repertoire includes about 91,000 clones, roughly two thirds of them detected once, and about 2.3% sits in the top ten. The sample comprised PBMCs. The receptors shown here come from a human donor in good health.

CDR3 sequence reads: CSVDGGAGNTGELFF. The CDR3 nucleotides read TGCAGCGTTGATGGGGGGGCCGGGAACACCGGGGAGCTGTTTTTT. This rearrangement joins TRBV29-1 to TRBJ2-2, with TRBD2 as a possible D gene (7 bases). Germline CDR1 and CDR2: SQVTM and ANQGSEA. V was shortened by 3 bases and J by 1 base, with 12 bases between the two germline ends. This CDR3 spans 15 amino acids.

The rearrangement joins TRBV6-5 to TRBJ1-6; TRBD1 matches at 7 bases. CDR3 size: 15 residues. Germline trimming cut 4 bases from V and 7 bases from J; bases unmatched to any gene: 7. Per germline, CDR1 MNHEY and CDR2 SVGAGI. This CDR3 reads CASSWRDSENSPLHF. The CDR3 coding sequence is TGTGCCAGCAGTTGGAGGGACAGTGAAAATTCACCCCTCCACTTT.

This clone has just one count. This chain links TRBV11-1 with TRBJ2-5; unclear D gene. V lost 3 bases to trimming and J lost 7 bases, with 12 bases between them. This CDR3 is built from 13 residues. Germline V gene sequence: CDR1 SGHAT, CDR2 FQDESV (reference sequence). Here the CDR3 reads CASSFGFSGTQYF. CDR3 DNA: TGTGCCAGCAGCTTCGGGTTTTCGGGGACCCAGTACTTC.

The rearrangement uses TRBV21-1 and TRBJ1-4; TRBD1, the table's D call, lacks a check against the DNA. TRBV21-1 is a documented pseudogene. This CDR3 contains 18 residues. This CDR3 reads CASSKYSDSSSTNEKLFF. The CDR3 DNA is TGTGCCAGCAGCAAATACTCGGACAGTTCTTCAACTAATGAAAAACTGTTTTTT.

This CDR3 is CASSLGGGRSYEQYF. The CDR3 coding sequence is TGCGCCAGCAGCCTTGGGGGAGGAAGGTCCTACGAGCAGTACTTC. The chain uses TRBV4-1 and TRBJ2-7; a possible D gene is TRBD2 (6 bases). Germline CDR1 and CDR2: MGHRA and YSYEKL. The V gene lost 4 bases and the J gene lost 1 base, with 14 bases spanning the gap. The CDR3 totals 15 residues.

The rearrangement links TRBV20-1 to TRBJ2-7; D is uncertain. V was cut by 2 bases and J by 4 bases, with 6 bases left in between. The CDR3 contains 11 residues. Germline V gene lookup returns CDR1 DFQATT and CDR2 SNEGSKA (reference sequence). The CDR3 loop reads CSARLSYEQYF. CDR3 bases: TGCAGTGCTAGACTATCGTACGAGCAGTACTTC.

This clone was seen a handful of times. The chain links TRBV5-1 to TRBJ1-1; D is unresolved. Germline loops: CDR1 SGHRS, CDR2 YFSETQ. This CDR3 has 14 amino acids. Deletions cut 6 bases from V and 0 bases from J, with 12 bases between. The CDR3 coding sequence is TGCGCCAGCAAGAATTCGGGATTGAACACTGAAGCTTTCTTT. This translates into CASKNSGLNTEAFF.

The chain combines TRBV19 with TRBJ2-5; 8 nucleotides agree with TRBD1. The DNA end favors TRBJ2-7, so the J call may be wrong. There are 13 residues in the CDR3. From germline, CDR1 is LNHDA and CDR2 SQIVND (reference sequence). The CDR3, as DNA: TGTGCCAGTAGACGGGACAGGACATACGAGCAGTACTTC. This sequence encodes CASRRDRTYEQYF.

This chain connects TRBV9 to TRBJ1-3, with D possibly matching TRBD1 (5 bases). CDR3 length: 14 amino acids. CDR1 and CDR2 from the germline V gene are SGDLS and YYNGEE. The V and J ends lost 0 bases and 1 base respectively, with 5 bases between them. The CDR3, as DNA: TGTGCCAGCAGCGTAGCAGGGTCTGGAAACACCATATATTTT. Translating it yields CASSVAGSGNTIYF.

The V gene is TRBV5-4, the J gene TRBJ1-1, with 8 bases matching TRBD1. The CDR3 covers 14 residues. Germline CDR1 SGHNT, CDR2 YYREEE (reference sequence). V lost 3 bases and J lost 5; bases outside the gene matches: 6. This chain's CDR3 is CASSWRTGWTEAFF. CDR3 nucleotides: TGTGCCAGCAGCTGGAGGACAGGGTGGACTGAAGCTTTCTTT.

The chain couples TRBV6-5 to TRBJ1-1; TRBD1 agrees at 7 bases. The CDR3 extends over 13 amino acids. CDR1 MNHEY and CDR2 SVGAGI come from the germline V gene. V was clipped by 7 bases and J by 4 bases; unmatched bases: 6. The DNA for the CDR3 is TGTGCCAGCAACCCATCAGGGGGCACTGAAGCTTTCTTT. Protein: CASNPSGGTEAFF.

This CDR3 reads CASSFLQGSYTEAFF. The CDR3 region has the DNA TGTGCCAGCAGTTTCCTACAGGGTTCTTACACTGAAGCTTTCTTT. The chain is built from TRBV27 and TRBJ1-1; D may be TRBD1 (6 bases). The length of the CDR3 is 15 residues. V lost 3 bases and J lost 3, with 14 bases in between. CDR1 is MNHEY, CDR2 SMNVEV, per germline (reference sequence).

The gene calls are TRBV6-1 and TRBJ2-1; TRBD2 matches at 8 bases. Germline-derived CDR1 and CDR2 are MNHNS and SASEGT. The CDR3 totals 15 residues. Trimming cost V 1 base and J 9 bases; bases outside gene matches: 8. The CDR3 DNA is TGTGCCAGCAGTGAAGGGGGACTAGGTTTCGTTGAGCAGTTCTTC. Its translation: CASSEGGLGFVEQFF.

This rearrangement joins TRBV9 to TRBJ2-7; tentatively, D is TRBD2 (5 bases). The CDR3 covers 15 residues. Per the germline V gene, CDR1 is SGDLS and CDR2 is YYNGEE. V shed 5 bases and J shed 2 bases, with 17 bases lying between them. CDR3: CASSEEGKGAYEQYF. The CDR3 DNA sequence: TGTGCCAGCAGTGAGGAAGGGAAGGGAGCCTACGAGCAGTACTTC. Supplemented by reference TRBV9 and TRBJ2-7, the full variable domain reads DSGVTQTPKHLITATGQRVTLRCSPRSGDLSVYWYQQSLDQGLQFLIQYYNGEERAKGNILERFSAQQFPDLHSELNLSSLELGDSALYFCASSEEGKGAYEQYFGPGTRLTVT.

This clone was counted between two and nine times. The chain is built from TRBV30 and TRBJ2-5; 8 bases are shared with TRBD1. J gave up 6 bases and V 3 bases, and 6 bases lay outside the gene matches. CDR1 is GTSNPN, CDR2 SVGIG, per germline (reference sequence). CDR3 size: 13 residues. CDR3 sequence reads: CAWRIRTGKTQYF. CDR3 in DNA: TGTGCCTGGAGGATCCGGACAGGGAAGACCCAGTACTTC. Together with reference TRBV30 and TRBJ2-5, the CDR3 gives the full variable domain: SQTIHQWPATLVQPVGSPLSLECTVEGTSNPNLYWYRQAAGRGLQLLFYSVGIGQISSEVPQNLSASRPQDRQFILSSKKLLLSDSGFYLCAWRIRTGKTQYFGPGTRLLVL.

The chain uses TRBV5-1 and TRBJ2-2, with D perhaps matching TRBD1 (6 bases). Germline values: CDR1 SGHRS, CDR2 YFSETQ. The CDR3 loop spans 15 amino acids. The V end was cut by 4 bases, the J end by 2 bases, with 12 bases between. The CDR3 is CASSVQGTNTGELFF. CDR3 DNA: TGCGCCAGCAGCGTACAGGGTACTAACACCGGGGAGCTGTTTTTT.

This CDR3 reads CASSIIGGPGAFF. Written as DNA, the CDR3 is TGTGCCAGTAGTATTATAGGGGGCCCGGGAGCTTTCTTT. This chain connects TRBV19 to TRBJ1-1, with 7 bases that match TRBD1. Germline CDR1 LNHDA, CDR2 SQIVND (reference sequence). The trim removed 3 bases at V and 10 bases at J, leaving 8 bases unmatched. The CDR3 loop spans 13 amino acids.